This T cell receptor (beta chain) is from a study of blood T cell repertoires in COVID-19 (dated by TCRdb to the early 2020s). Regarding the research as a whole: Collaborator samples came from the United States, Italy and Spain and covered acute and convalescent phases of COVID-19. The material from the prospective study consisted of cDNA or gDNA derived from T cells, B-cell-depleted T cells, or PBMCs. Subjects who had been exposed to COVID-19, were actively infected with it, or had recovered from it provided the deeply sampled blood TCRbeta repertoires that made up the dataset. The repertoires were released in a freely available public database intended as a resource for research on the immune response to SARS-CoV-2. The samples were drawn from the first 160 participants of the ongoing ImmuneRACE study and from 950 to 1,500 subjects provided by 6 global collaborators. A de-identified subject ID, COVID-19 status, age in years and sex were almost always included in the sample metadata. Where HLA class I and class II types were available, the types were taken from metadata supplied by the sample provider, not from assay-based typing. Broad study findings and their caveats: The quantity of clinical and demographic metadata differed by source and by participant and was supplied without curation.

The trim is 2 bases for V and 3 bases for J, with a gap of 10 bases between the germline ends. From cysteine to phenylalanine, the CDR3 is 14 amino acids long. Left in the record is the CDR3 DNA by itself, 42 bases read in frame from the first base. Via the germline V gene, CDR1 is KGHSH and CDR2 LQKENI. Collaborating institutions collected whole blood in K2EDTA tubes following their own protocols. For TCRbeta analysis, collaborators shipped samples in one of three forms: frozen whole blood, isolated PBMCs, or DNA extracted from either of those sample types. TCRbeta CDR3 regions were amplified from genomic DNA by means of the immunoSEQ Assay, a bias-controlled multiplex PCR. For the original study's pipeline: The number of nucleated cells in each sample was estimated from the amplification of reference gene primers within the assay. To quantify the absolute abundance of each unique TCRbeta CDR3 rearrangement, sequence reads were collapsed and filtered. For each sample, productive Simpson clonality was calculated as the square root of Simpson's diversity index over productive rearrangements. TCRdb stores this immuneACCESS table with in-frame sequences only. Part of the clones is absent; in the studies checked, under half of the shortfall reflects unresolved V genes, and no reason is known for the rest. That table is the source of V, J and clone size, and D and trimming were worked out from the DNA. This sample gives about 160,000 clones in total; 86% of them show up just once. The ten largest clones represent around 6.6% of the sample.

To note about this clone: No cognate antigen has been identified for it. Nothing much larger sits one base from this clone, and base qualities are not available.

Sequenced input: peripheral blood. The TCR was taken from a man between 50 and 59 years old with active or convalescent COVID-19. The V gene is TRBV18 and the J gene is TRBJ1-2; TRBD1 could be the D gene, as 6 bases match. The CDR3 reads CASSPGQTDYGYTF. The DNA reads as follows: TGTGCCAGCTCACCAGGACAGACGGACTATGGCTACACCTTC.